These 24 T cell receptor beta chains share one sample of origin, sequenced in a study of cytomegalovirus exposure and HLA in healthy donors. The PCR made use of 60 Vbeta and 13 Jbeta primers. Method: immunoSEQ multiplex PCR; TCRdb's copy keeps in-frame clones and lacks some. The sample includes about 130,000 clones, 80% of them seen just once. Material: PBMCs. The receptors were sampled from a male donor in good health and CMV-seronegative.

The chain couples TRBV29-1 to TRBJ1-4, with unresolved D. V dropped 5 bases and J dropped 4 bases, with 11 bases sitting between them. The CDR3 runs to 13 residues. Germline lookup yields CDR1 SQVTM and CDR2 ANQGSEA. The CDR3: CSVNWQDNEKLFF. CDR3 in DNA: TGCAGCGTTAATTGGCAGGATAATGAAAAACTGTTTTTT.

The chain is built from TRBV5-1 and TRBJ1-4; no reliable D call. This CDR3 has 15 residues. V lost 0 bases and J 4 bases, leaving 10 bases between the germline ends. Germline values: CDR1 SGHRS, CDR2 YFSETQ. The CDR3, as DNA: TGCGCCAGCAGCTTGGCCGGAGTGGGTAATGAAAAACTGTTTTTT. Encoded protein: CASSLAGVGNEKLFF.

This clone showed up just a few times. J is TRBJ1-5 and V is TRBV7-2; 10 bases match TRBD1. This CDR3 is 16 amino acids long. Unmatched junction bases numbered 8, after V lost 5 bases and J lost 4 bases. Germline CDR1 reads SGHTA; CDR2 reads FQGNSA. The CDR3 protein is CASSPDRGRKNQPQHF. For the CDR3, the DNA is TGTGCCAGCAGCCCGGACAGGGGGAGGAAGAATCAGCCCCAGCATTTT.

The chain employs TRBV25-1 and TRBJ2-5; maybe TRBD2 (5 bases). From germline, CDR1 is MGHDK and CDR2 SYGVNS. This CDR3 region has 14 residues. Trimming cost V 4 bases and J 0 bases, with 9 bases left between them. The CDR3 DNA reads TGTGCCAGCAGTGTCCAGACTAACCAAGAGACCCAGTACTTC. It yields the protein CASSVQTNQETQYF. Variable domain in full (rest from reference TRBV25-1 and TRBJ2-5): EADIYQTPRYLVIGTGKKITLECSQTMGHDKMYWYQQDPGMELHLIHYSYGVNSTEKGDLSSESTVSRIRTEHFPLTLESARPSHTSQYLCASSVQTNQETQYFGPGTRLLVL.

The J gene is TRBJ1-5, the V gene TRBV30, with TRBD1 matching over 8 bases. The CDR3 is 14 amino acids. Germline-derived CDR1 and CDR2 are GTSNPN and SVGIG (reference sequence). V shed 4 bases and J 8 bases; nucleotides not matched to a gene: 10. DNA for the CDR3: TGTGCCTGGAACCTTGGACAGGGATGGGAGCCCCAGCATTTT. Its translation: CAWNLGQGWEPQHF.

V gene TRBV4-2 combines with J gene TRBJ1-1; 8 bases agree with TRBD1. The CDR3 covers 14 residues. The germline gives CDR1 LGHNA, CDR2 YNFKEQ. V lost 3 bases to trimming and J lost 4 bases; unmatched junction nucleotides: 4. The CDR3 DNA reads as TGTGCCAGCAGCCATAAAACAGGGGGCACTGAAGCTTTCTTT. Translating gives CASSHKTGGTEAFF.

V and J are TRBV11-2 and TRBJ1-4; D is uncertain. V was pared by 5 bases and J by 5 bases, with 3 bases between. Germline CDR1 is SGHAT and CDR2 is FQNNGV. The CDR3 has 11 amino acids. CDR3 sequence reads: CASSPNEKLFF. The CDR3 DNA reads as TGTGCCAGCAGCCCGAATGAAAAACTGTTTTTT.

The chain links TRBV28 to TRBJ1-2, with 7 bases lining up with TRBD1. This CDR3 comprises 13 residues. J was trimmed by 4 bases and V by 3 bases; bases with no gene match: 2. Germline assignment: CDR1 MDHEN and CDR2 SYDVKM. In DNA, the CDR3 is TGTGCCAGCAGTTTTCAGGGGGTCTATGGCTACACCTTC. Its protein is CASSFQGVYGYTF.

The chain couples TRBV4-3 to TRBJ2-7; TRBD1 agrees at 9 bases. CDR1 LGHNA and CDR2 YSLEER come from the germline V gene. Trimming at V came to 4 bases and at J to 2 bases, leaving 6 bases not matched to a gene. This CDR3 is 15 amino acids long. CDR3: CASSPSGQGPYEQYF. The CDR3 DNA reads TGCGCCAGCAGCCCCTCGGGACAGGGCCCCTACGAGCAGTACTTC.

V usage is TRBV25-1 and J usage is TRBJ2-7, with D possibly matching TRBD2 (6 bases). CDR3 length: 15 residues. Germline CDR1 reads MGHDK; CDR2 reads SYGVNS. The ends were cut back, 4 bases at V and 5 bases at J, with 18 bases in the middle. The CDR3 is CASSGPGLRGHEQYF. CDR3 sequence (DNA): TGTGCCAGCAGTGGACCGGGACTGCGGGGACACGAGCAGTACTTC.

J is TRBJ2-5 and V is TRBV9; 8 bases agree with TRBD1. The J call may be incorrect, as the DNA end agrees better with TRBJ2-7. There are 15 residues in the CDR3. CDR1 is SGDLS, CDR2 YYNGEE, per germline. The CDR3 DNA is TGTGCCAGCAGCGTAGAGGACAGGGCCCCCTACGAGCAGTACTTC. It codes for CASSVEDRAPYEQYF.

This chain joins TRBV19 and TRBJ2-3; 10 positions agree with TRBD1. V was clipped by 5 bases and J by 6 bases; unmatched bases: 11. CDR1 LNHDA and CDR2 SQIVND come from the germline V gene (reference sequence). The CDR3 runs 16 residues. The CDR3 sequence: CASSSLRQGAHDTQYF. The CDR3 DNA reads TGTGCCAGTAGTTCCCTGAGACAGGGGGCTCATGATACGCAGTATTTT.

This clone showed up just a few times. The chain carries TRBV7-2 and TRBJ2-3; TRBD2 might be the D (5 bases). The CDR3 covers 14 residues. Germline loops: CDR1 SGHTA, CDR2 FQGNSA. The V gene lost 3 bases and the J gene lost 3 bases, with 10 bases spanning the gap. CDR3 DNA: TGTGCCAGCAGCTTGTCCCGGGGAACAGATACGCAGTATTTT. Protein sequence: CASSLSRGTDTQYF.

In this sample, this clone turned up a few times. V and J are TRBV27 and TRBJ2-3, with D unclear. Trimming left V 8 bases short and J 14 bases short, with 11 bases between. CDR1 and CDR2 (germline): MNHEY, SMNVEV (reference sequence). This CDR3 spans 9 amino acids. The DNA for the CDR3 is TGTGCCAGCGGGCCTTTCATGTATTTT. It specifies CASGPFMYF.

V is TRBV19 and J is TRBJ1-5; D unresolved. Between the trimmed V and J ends, which lost 3 bases and 4 bases, there was a span of 7 bases. This CDR3 is 13 amino acids long. Germline CDR1 and CDR2: LNHDA and SQIVND (reference sequence). In DNA, the CDR3 is TGTGCCAGTAGTATCGATGAGAATCAGCCCCAGCATTTT. It yields the protein CASSIDENQPQHF. Full variable domain (missing parts from reference TRBV19 and TRBJ1-5): DGGITQSPKYLFRKEGQNVTLSCEQNLNHDAMYWYRQDPGQGLRLIYYSQIVNDFQKGDIAEGYSVSREKKESFPLTVTSAQKNPTAFYLCASSIDENQPQHFGDGTRLSIL.

This clone showed up just a few times. V usage is TRBV28 and J usage is TRBJ1-4; maybe TRBD1 (5 bases). CDR1 is MDHEN and CDR2 is SYDVKM in the germline V gene. This CDR3 has 15 residues. V was pared by 2 bases and J by 4 bases, with 11 bases between. The CDR3 reads CASSLVDSYNEKLFF. CDR3 nucleotides: TGTGCCAGCAGTTTAGTAGACAGTTATAATGAAAAACTGTTTTTT.

The J gene is TRBJ1-1, the V gene TRBV5-4, with TRBD1 as a possible D gene (5 bases). Germline V gene lookup returns CDR1 SGHNT and CDR2 YYREEE (reference sequence). Trimming removed 6 bases at V and 3 bases at J, with 12 bases between. The CDR3 totals 13 residues. CDR3 protein: CASTRDMDTEAFF. CDR3 bases: TGTGCCAGCACCAGGGATATGGACACTGAAGCTTTCTTT.

On this clone itself: Other nucleotide sequences from this sample produce the same CDR3. The chain combines TRBV19 with TRBJ2-1; TRBD1 is a possible D gene (6 bases). V shed 4 bases and J shed 0 bases, with 13 bases lying between them. The germline CDR1 and CDR2 sequences are LNHDA and SQIVND (reference sequence). This CDR3 spans 16 amino acids. The CDR3 reads CASSRTGLSSYNEQFF. CDR3 DNA: TGTGCCAGTAGTAGAACAGGGCTAAGCTCCTACAATGAGCAGTTCTTC.

J is TRBJ2-2 and V is TRBV25-1; weak D call: TRBD2 (6 bases). The V gene lost 1 base and the J gene lost 0 bases, with 9 bases spanning the gap. The CDR3 spans 16 residues. CDR1 is MGHDK and CDR2 is SYGVNS in the germline V gene. Written as DNA, the CDR3 is TGTGCCAGCAGTGAATCGGCGGGGCCGAACACCGGGGAGCTGTTTTTT. As protein: CASSESAGPNTGELFF.

On this clone: The junction shows a germline mismatch at one end, possibly a read error. The V call is TRBV7-9, the J call TRBJ2-1; TRBD2 agrees at 10 bases. This CDR3 has 16 residues. Germline CDR1 SEHNR, CDR2 FQNEAQ (reference sequence). The CDR3 DNA sequence: TGTTCCAGCAGCCTTACTAGCGGGGTCTCCTACAATGAGCAGTTCTTC. Translating gives CSSSLTSGVSYNEQFF.

On this clone itself: The same CDR3 is also encoded by other DNA sequences in this sample. This chain uses TRBV18 with TRBJ1-2; 7 nucleotides align to TRBD1. Trimming took 3 bases from V and 8 from J; bases not matched to a gene: 3. This CDR3 comprises 12 residues. Germline-derived CDR1 and CDR2 are KGHSH and LQKENI. This CDR3 is CASSPTGDGYTF. Here the CDR3 DNA reads TGTGCCAGCTCACCTACAGGGGACGGCTACACCTTC. The whole variable domain, remainder taken from reference TRBV18 and TRBJ1-2, is NAGVMQNPRHLVRRRGQEARLRCSPMKGHSHVYWYRQLPEEGLKFMVYLQKENIIDESGMPKERFSAEFPKEGPSILRIQQVVRGDSAAYFCASSPTGDGYTFGSGTRLTVV.

This sequence joins TRBV2 and TRBJ2-2; D remains unclear. The germline V and J ends were trimmed by 0 bases and 7 bases, with 15 bases remaining between them. Germline-derived CDR1 and CDR2 are SNHLY and FYNNEI. This CDR3 region has 16 residues. This CDR3 reads CASSEAVLPLGGELFF. DNA of the CDR3: TGTGCCAGCAGTGAAGCGGTACTACCACTCGGCGGGGAGCTGTTTTTT.

The chain carries TRBV25-1 and TRBJ2-5; TRBD1 agrees at 10 bases. The V gene's germline CDR1 is MGHDK and CDR2 SYGVNS. CDR3 length equals 14 residues. Losses at the gene ends were 4 bases for V and 3 bases for J; bases not matched to a gene: 2. The CDR3 bases are TGTGCCAGCAGTGTGACAGGGGGCAAAGAGACCCAGTACTTC. Translated, it gives CASSVTGGKETQYF. Full variable domain (outside the CDR3, taken from reference TRBV25-1 and TRBJ2-5): EADIYQTPRYLVIGTGKKITLECSQTMGHDKMYWYQQDPGMELHLIHYSYGVNSTEKGDLSSESTVSRIRTEHFPLTLESARPSHTSQYLCASSVTGGKETQYFGPGTRLLVL.

V is TRBV5-1 and J is TRBJ2-3, with D possibly TRBD2 on 5 matching bases. The ends were cut back, 0 bases at V and 0 bases at J, with 11 bases in the middle. The CDR3 totals 16 residues. Germline CDR1 and CDR2: SGHRS and YFSETQ. CDR3 loop: CASSLEGGTSTDTQYF. CDR3 coding DNA: TGCGCCAGCAGCTTGGAAGGAGGTACCAGCACAGATACGCAGTATTTT.